Listed below are T cell receptor beta chains from one sample, sequenced in a study of technical replicates of blood from a few donors. Some clones are missing from TCRdb's copy, which holds only in-frame ones; the method was immunoSEQ multiplex PCR. The data hold about 70,000 clones, with roughly 92% observed a single time. Sequencing was done on a sample of T cells isolated from PBMCs. The receptors here all came from a human donor in good health. CDR3s include the opening cysteine and the closing phenylalanine or tryptophan. A D gene is named only where the DNA matches it firmly. Rows may omit the clone size; those that give it use once, few, many or a size class.

cdr3_aa cdr3_nt j_call d_call v_call clone_size cdr3_length
CASSQGLQETQYF TGTGCCAGCTCACAGGGACTTCAAGAGACCCAGTACTTC TRBJ2-5 - TRBV18 - 13
CATTGDTEAFF TGTGCCACAACAGGGGACACTGAAGCTTTCTTT TRBJ1-1 TRBD1 TRBV11-3 - 11
CASSFGQGPYEQYF TGCGCCAGCAGTTTTGGGCAGGGCCCCTACGAGCAGTACTTC TRBJ2-7 - TRBV5-1 - 14
CASSYHREPNYGYTF TGTGCCAGCAGCTACCATAGGGAGCCCAACTATGGCTACACCTTC TRBJ1-2 - TRBV5-6 - 15
CASSVSRDTGFNEKLFF TGTGCCAGCAGTGTCTCCAGAGACACCGGCTTTAATGAAAAACTGTTTTTT TRBJ1-4 - TRBV25-1 - 17
CASSVVIGSADTQYF TGTGCCAGCAGCGTAGTTATCGGGTCAGCGGATACGCAGTATTTT TRBJ2-3 - TRBV9 - 15
CASRQTGPYEQYF TGTGCCAGCAGGCAGACAGGACCCTACGAGCAGTACTTC TRBJ2-7 - TRBV11-2 few 13
CASSVGSGFYNEQFF TGTGCCAGCAGCGTAGGTAGCGGTTTCTACAATGAGCAGTTCTTC TRBJ2-1 - TRBV9 - 15
CASGRGLGEKLFF TGTGCCAGCGGCAGGGGGCTAGGTGAAAAACTGTTTTTT TRBJ1-4 TRBD1 TRBV25-1 - 13
CASSLGGREGEKLFF TGTGCCAGCAGCTTAGGTGGCAGGGAAGGAGAAAAACTGTTTTTT TRBJ1-4 - TRBV13 - 15
CASSYSGQGLGRGYTF TGTGCCAGCAGTTACTCGGGACAGGGGTTAGGCCGGGGCTACACCTTC TRBJ1-2 TRBD1 TRBV6-5 - 16
CASALAEHNTGELFF TGCGCCAGTGCTCTAGCGGAGCATAACACCGGGGAGCTGTTTTTT TRBJ2-2 TRBD2 TRBV5-1 once 15
CATSRTGVHGYTF TGTGCCACCAGCAGGACAGGGGTACATGGCTACACCTTC TRBJ1-2 TRBD1 TRBV15 - 13
CASSLGLAGGDEQFF TGTGCCAGCAGCCTGGGACTAGCGGGAGGGGATGAGCAGTTCTTC TRBJ2-1 TRBD2 TRBV11-3 - 15
CASSSTSMADTQYF TGCGCCAGCAGTTCTACTAGTATGGCAGATACGCAGTATTTT TRBJ2-3 - TRBV5-1 - 14
CASSLVVGADNEQFF TGCGCCAGCAGCTTGGTTGTGGGAGCTGACAATGAGCAGTTCTTC TRBJ2-1 - TRBV5-1 - 15
CASSVDEGQPQHF TGTGCCAGCAGCGTAGATGAGGGCCAGCCCCAGCATTTT TRBJ1-5 - TRBV9 - 13
CASDREREKLFF TGTGCCAGCGACAGGGAGAGGGAAAAACTGTTTTTT TRBJ1-4 TRBD1 TRBV6-1 - 12
CASSFRDRGDTQYF TGCGCCAGCAGCTTCCGGGACAGGGGAGATACGCAGTATTTT TRBJ2-3 TRBD1 TRBV4-1 - 14
CASSLLSPSTDTQYF TGCGCCAGCAGCTTGTTGAGTCCTAGCACAGATACGCAGTATTTT TRBJ2-3 - TRBV5-1 - 15
CASSLDRGYEQYF TGTGCCAGCAGCCTAGACAGGGGGTACGAGCAGTACTTC TRBJ2-7 TRBD1 TRBV7-9 - 13
CASSLGTSGLSEQFF TGCGCCAGCAGCTTGGGGACTAGCGGGCTATCTGAGCAGTTCTTC TRBJ2-1 TRBD2 TRBV5-1 - 15
CASSQVVLAKNIQYF TGCGCCAGCAGCCAAGTAGTTCTAGCCAAAAACATTCAGTACTTC TRBJ2-4 - TRBV4-1 - 15
CASSLDSDGHLYGYTF TGTGCCAGTAGCCTTGACTCGGACGGACATCTCTATGGCTACACCTTC TRBJ1-2 - TRBV19 - 16
CASSFNKVEGETQYF TGTGCCAGCAGTTTTAATAAGGTGGAGGGAGAGACCCAGTACTTC TRBJ2-5 - TRBV28 - 15
CSVLYWWQGNYGYTF TGCAGCGTTCTATATTGGTGGCAGGGGAACTATGGCTACACCTTC TRBJ1-2 - TRBV29-1 few 15
CASRGTGSGTEAFF TGTGCCAGCAGGGGGACAGGGAGTGGCACTGAAGCTTTCTTT TRBJ1-1 TRBD1 TRBV6-5 - 14
CASSADRTSNEKLFF TGTGCCAGCAGCGCCGACAGGACCTCTAATGAAAAACTGTTTTTT TRBJ1-4 - TRBV9 - 15
CAWSVSGSPGELFF TGTGCCTGGAGTGTATCCGGGAGTCCCGGGGAGCTGTTTTTT TRBJ2-2 - TRBV30 once 14
CASSMWRGGQVNEQFF TGTGCCAGTAGTATGTGGAGGGGTGGGCAAGTCAATGAGCAGTTCTTC TRBJ2-1 - TRBV19 - 16
CAKPRDGSNYGYTF TGTGCCAAACCTAGGGACGGGAGTAACTATGGCTACACCTTC TRBJ1-2 - TRBV2 - 14
CSALGEGGEKLFF TGCAGCGCCTTGGGGGAAGGGGGTGAAAAACTGTTTTTT TRBJ1-4 - TRBV29-1 once 13
CSVSTHGSNYGYTF TGCAGCGTCTCTACGCACGGTTCTAACTATGGCTACACCTTC TRBJ1-2 - TRBV29-1 once 14
CAISETDRVAGELFF TGTGCCATCAGTGAGACGGACAGGGTAGCCGGGGAGCTGTTTTTT TRBJ2-2 TRBD1 TRBV10-3 - 15
CASSWDRAYEQYF TGTGCCAGCAGCTGGGACAGAGCCTACGAGCAGTACTTC TRBJ2-7 TRBD1 TRBV7-2 - 13
CASSKRGGGNTEAFF TGTGCCAGTAGTAAACGCGGGGGGGGGAACACTGAAGCTTTCTTT TRBJ1-1 - TRBV19 - 15
CASSEPGGSSYNEQFF TGTGCCAGCAGTGAACCGGGCGGGAGCTCCTACAATGAGCAGTTCTTC TRBJ2-1 TRBD2 TRBV6-1 - 16
CASRGDTTTGELFF TGTGCCAGCCGCGGCGATACGACCACCGGGGAGCTGTTTTTT TRBJ2-2 - TRBV5-4 - 14
CSVLSGGGYTF TGCAGCGTTCTATCAGGGGGTGGCTACACCTTC TRBJ1-2 TRBD1 TRBV29-1 few 11
CASSLFYWTGEGGYTF TGTGCCAGCAGCCTTTTCTATTGGACAGGGGAGGGTGGCTACACCTTC TRBJ1-2 TRBD1 TRBV28 - 16
CASSISRETPYNEQFF TGTGCCAGTAGTATATCTCGAGAAACCCCCTACAATGAGCAGTTCTTC TRBJ2-1 - TRBV19 - 16
CASSSVDQPQHF TGTGCCAGCAGTTCAGTTGATCAGCCCCAGCATTTT TRBJ1-5 - TRBV6-5 - 12
CASSIGLRSQETQYF TGTGCCAGTAGTATCGGACTTCGGTCCCAAGAGACCCAGTACTTC TRBJ2-5 - TRBV19 - 15
CASSVDSYYGYTF TGTGCCAGCAGCGTAGACAGCTACTATGGCTACACCTTC TRBJ1-2 - TRBV9 - 13
CASSVATGAANEKLFF TGTGCCAGCAGCGTAGCTACTGGGGCGGCTAATGAAAAACTGTTTTTT TRBJ1-4 - TRBV9 - 16
CASSLTRNTEAFF TGTGCCAGCAGTTTAACACGGAACACTGAAGCTTTCTTT TRBJ1-1 - TRBV27 few 13
CASRPGHLNQPQHF TGTGCCAGCAGACCGGGACACCTTAATCAGCCCCAGCATTTT TRBJ1-5 - TRBV27 - 14
CASSQDAATISYEQYF TGCGCCAGCAGCCAAGATGCGGCAACTATCTCCTACGAGCAGTACTTC TRBJ2-7 - TRBV4-3 - 16
CASSPSGAYEQYF TGTGCCAGCTCACCTAGCGGGGCCTACGAGCAGTACTTC TRBJ2-7 TRBD2 TRBV18 - 13
CASSLRRTEAFF TGTGCCAGCAGCTTAAGGAGAACAGAAGCTTTCTTT TRBJ1-1 - TRBV7-9 - 12
CAISASGPTYNEQFF TGTGCCATCAGTGCTAGCGGGCCCACCTACAATGAGCAGTTCTTC TRBJ2-1 TRBD2 TRBV10-3 once 15
CASKVTSGSFYEQYF TGTGCCAGCAAAGTGACTAGCGGGAGTTTCTACGAGCAGTACTTC TRBJ2-7 TRBD2 TRBV2 - 15
CASSVVGIGETQYF TGTGCCAGCAGCGTAGTGGGCATTGGAGAGACCCAGTACTTC TRBJ2-5 - TRBV9 - 14
CATGGARIYNEQFF TGTGCCACCGGAGGGGCCCGGATCTACAATGAGCAGTTCTTC TRBJ2-1 - TRBV11-3 - 14
CASNLAGVNQPQHF TGTGCCAGCAATTTAGCGGGGGTCAATCAGCCCCAGCATTTT TRBJ1-5 - TRBV9 once 14